These T cell receptor beta chains were read from a single sample in a study of identical twins. TCRdb itself ran the 5' RACE reads through MiXCR, one entry per CDR3 protein. The data contain about 890,000 distinct CDR3 sequences, 10% to 15% of them singletons. These data are also associated with another study on yellow fever vaccine responses in identical twins.

The material sequenced was PBMCs. The source is a woman aged 18-29 years in good health. CDR3s include the opening cysteine and the closing phenylalanine or tryptophan. The D gene is left open where the match is weak. Where a row states a size, it is once, few, many or the class of an expanded clone; other rows omit it.

>.|TRBV7-9|TRBJ1-1|TRBD1
TGTGCCAGCAGCTTAGGAGGGACAGGGCGTACTGAAGCTTTCTTT
CASSLGGTGRTEAFF
>.|TRBV20-1|TRBJ2-1|TRBD2
TGCAGTGCCCCTCGGGAGGGGGCCTACAATGAGCAGTTCTTC
CSAPREGAYNEQFF
>.|TRBV7-9|TRBJ2-3|.
TGTGCCAGCAGCTTAGCAGGGGGAGGAGGCACAGATACGCAGTATTTT
CASSLAGGGGTDTQYF
>few|TRBV6-5|TRBJ1-1|.
TGTGCCAGCGGTCTTGACACTGAAGCTTTCTTT
CASGLDTEAFF
>.|TRBV25-1|TRBJ1-6|.
TGTGCCAGCAGTGAATTTGGGGGCCCTAATTCACCCCTCCACTTT
CASSEFGGPNSPLHF
>.|TRBV5-1|TRBJ2-7|.
TGCGCCAGCAGCTTGGGCGGGACGGACTATAGCGAATACTTC
CASSLGGTDYSEYF
>.|TRBV20-1|TRBJ2-1|.
TGCAGTGCTCCACCGGGACACCGCACCTACAATGAGCAGTTCTTC
CSAPPGHRTYNEQFF
>many|TRBV5-6|TRBJ2-3|.
TGTGCCAGCAGCTTTCCGGAAGATACGCAGTATTTT
CASSFPEDTQYF
>.|TRBV27|TRBJ2-4|TRBD1
TGTGCCAGCAGTTTAAGGACAGGGCTAGCCAAAAACATTCAGTACTTC
CASSLRTGLAKNIQYF
>few|TRBV6-2/TRBV6-3|TRBJ2-7|.
TGTGCCAGCAGTTACTCGATGGTCCCCCACGAGCAGTACTTC
CASSYSMVPHEQYF
>few|TRBV12-3/TRBV12-4|TRBJ1-5|.
TGTGCCAGCCTATTGACCTATATTAATAGCAATCAGCCCCAGCATTTT
CASLLTYINSNQPQHF
>many|TRBV27|TRBJ2-2|TRBD2
TGTGCCAGCAGTTCTCATGGGGACTACCACCGGACCGGGGAGCTGTTTTTT
CASSSHGDYHRTGELFF
>.|TRBV7-9|TRBJ2-5|.
TGTGCCAGCAGCCCCAGGACAGACAAGTACCAAGAGACCCAGTACTTC
CASSPRTDKYQETQYF
>many|TRBV6-1|TRBJ1-5|.
TGTGCCAGCAGTGAAAAGTCTAATCAGCCCCAGCATTTT
CASSEKSNQPQHF
>few|TRBV28|TRBJ2-3|.
TGTGCCAGCAGAGATACACCCCAGGTGGATACGCAGTATTTT
CASRDTPQVDTQYF
>few|TRBV15|TRBJ2-7|.
TGTGCCACCAGCAGAGAAGGAGAAGATGTCTACGAGCAGTACTTC
CATSREGEDVYEQYF
>.|TRBV7-6|TRBJ2-1|.
TGTGCCAGCAGCTTACAACGGCAGGGGTTGTGGGAGCAGTTCTTC
CASSLQRQGLWEQFF
>few|TRBV9|TRBJ1-2|TRBD1
TGTGCCAGCAGCCTACAGGGGATGGGCGGCTACACCTTC
CASSLQGMGGYTF
>many|TRBV7-9|TRBJ1-1|.
TGTGCCAGCAGTTCAGACAGGTCGAAAGCTTTCTTT
CASSSDRSKAFF
>few|TRBV2|TRBJ2-5|.
TGTGCCAGCAGTGATGGCCCAGGGGGGAAGACCCAGTACTTC
CASSDGPGGKTQYF
>.|TRBV11-2|TRBJ2-5|TRBD1
TGTGCCAGCAGCTTACGGACAGGGGGCGTTTGGGAGACCCAGTACTTC
CASSLRTGGVWETQYF
>once|TRBV24-1|TRBJ2-1|.
TGTGCCACCAGTGATCGCCGCAGGGGCCTACACTCCTACAATGAGCAGTTCTTC
CATSDRRRGLHSYNEQFF
>.|TRBV28|TRBJ2-3|TRBD2
TGTGCCAGCAGACCCCCCGGGACTAGCGGGAGCACAGATACGCAGTATTTT
CASRPPGTSGSTDTQYF
>few|TRBV7-3|TRBJ2-5|TRBD2
TGTGCCAGCAGCCCTCGAGGGACTAGCTTGGAGACCCAGTACTTC
CASSPRGTSLETQYF
>.|TRBV12-3/TRBV12-4|TRBJ2-1|TRBD2
TGTGCCAGCAGTTCCCCGTTTGCGGGCGGGAGCTATGAGCAGTTCTTC
CASSSPFAGGSYEQFF
>.|TRBV10-1|TRBJ2-5|.
TGCGCCAGCAGTGAGTCTATCCCAGAGACCCAGTACTTC
CASSESIPETQYF
>.|TRBV6-2/TRBV6-3|TRBJ1-5|.
TGTGCCAGCAGCCCCACAGAGATAGGGAATCAGCCCCAGCATTTT
CASSPTEIGNQPQHF
>many|TRBV18|TRBJ2-3|.
TGTGCCAGCAGCCCCCGGGGCACAGATACGCAGTATTTT
CASSPRGTDTQYF
>many|TRBV3-1|TRBJ2-3|.
TGTGCCAGCAGCCAAGATCCCCCCGGGCGACGGGGGTTACAGGATACGCAGTATTTT
CASSQDPPGRRGLQDTQYF
>many|TRBV6-2/TRBV6-3|TRBJ2-3|TRBD2
TGTGCCAGCAGTTACGCCGGGGGGGATACGCAGTATTTT
CASSYAGGDTQYF
>.|TRBV6-1|TRBJ1-1|.
TGTGCCAGCACCGACGTGGGGCCCGCCTTCGGCACTGAAGCTTTCTTT
CASTDVGPAFGTEAFF
>few|TRBV28|TRBJ2-1|TRBD1
TGTGCCAGCATTGGGACAGCAGAAACTTACAATGAGCAGTTCTTC
CASIGTAETYNEQFF
>.|TRBV5-1|TRBJ2-1|TRBD1
TGCGCCAGCAGCATCCGTATCGGGACAGGGAACAATGAGCAGTTCTTC
CASSIRIGTGNNEQFF
>.|TRBV29-1|TRBJ2-7|.
TGCAGCGTTGAAGGCGGGAAGGGCTACGAGCAGTACTTC
CSVEGGKGYEQYF
>many|TRBV12-3/TRBV12-4|TRBJ1-2|TRBD1
TGTGCCAGCAGTTTTAGACAGGGTTACGGCTACACCTTC
CASSFRQGYGYTF
>few|TRBV11-2|TRBJ2-5|TRBD2
TGTGCCAGCAGCTTAGTTTTATCGAGCGGGAAAGAGACCCAGTACTTC
CASSLVLSSGKETQYF